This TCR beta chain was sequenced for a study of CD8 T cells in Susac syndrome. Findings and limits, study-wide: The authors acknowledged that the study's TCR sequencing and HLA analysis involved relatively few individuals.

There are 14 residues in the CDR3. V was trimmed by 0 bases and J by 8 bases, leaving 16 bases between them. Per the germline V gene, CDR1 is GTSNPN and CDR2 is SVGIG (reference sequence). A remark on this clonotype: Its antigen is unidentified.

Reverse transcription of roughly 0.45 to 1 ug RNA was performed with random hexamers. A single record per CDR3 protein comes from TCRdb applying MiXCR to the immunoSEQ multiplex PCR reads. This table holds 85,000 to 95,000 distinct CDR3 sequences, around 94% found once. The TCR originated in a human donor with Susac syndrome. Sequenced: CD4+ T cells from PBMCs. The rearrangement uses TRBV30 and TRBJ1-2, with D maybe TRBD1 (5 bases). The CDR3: CAWSVGPGIGGYTF. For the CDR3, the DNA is TGTGCCTGGAGTGTGGGGCCAGGTATCGGAGGCTACACCTTC.